This T cell receptor (beta chain) was sequenced in a study of preoperative IRX-2 immunotherapy in early breast cancer. As for treatment: preoperative locoregional IRX-2 cytokine immunotherapy. Repertoires were generated with immunoSEQ multiplex PCR, while TCRdb's copy carries only in-frame clones and drops some. The table includes about 43,000 clones, roughly 94% detected once. Germline CDR1 MDHEN, CDR2 SYDVKM. Trimming at V came to 5 bases and at J to 5 bases, leaving 6 bases not matched to a gene. The CDR3 runs 14 residues. The sample here was tumor tissue, taken after IRX-2 immunotherapy. The chain employs TRBV28 and TRBJ2-5; TRBD1 matches 9 bases. The sequence derives from a human donor with breast cancer. The CDR3 DNA reads as TGTGCCAGCAGTATCACAGGGGGCTGGGAGACCCAGTACTTC. Translating it yields CASSITGGWETQYF.